This entry concerns a single T cell receptor beta chain. The antigen is not known. The sample belongs to a study of radiation and T cells in renal cell carcinoma. Whole-study results and caveats: Without pretreatment biopsies, baseline tumor clonotype presence was undetermined. From baseline, blood top tumor clonotypes peaked at 2 weeks post-radiation.

Germline V gene data show CDR1 as GTSNPN and CDR2 as SVGIG (reference sequence). This CDR3 comprises 12 residues. The ends were cut back, 3 bases at V and 1 base at J, with 6 bases in the middle. Time point: blood 2 weeks post-SBRT. Treatment of the sample: 15 Gy SBRT to primary tumor, nephrectomy 4 weeks later. The assay was immunoSEQ multiplex PCR, and TCRdb's table has in-frame clones only and misses some. Among some 120,000 clones listed, more than 75% were seen once. This sequence originates from a woman aged 65 to 85 with renal cell carcinoma. This specimen consisted of blood, obtained from a patient whose treatment included radiotherapy and nephrectomy. V is TRBV30 and J is TRBJ1-1; the D gene is possibly TRBD1 (5 bases). The DNA for the CDR3 is TGTGCCTGGAGGACAGAGAACACTGAAGCTTTCTTT. As protein: CAWRTENTEAFF.